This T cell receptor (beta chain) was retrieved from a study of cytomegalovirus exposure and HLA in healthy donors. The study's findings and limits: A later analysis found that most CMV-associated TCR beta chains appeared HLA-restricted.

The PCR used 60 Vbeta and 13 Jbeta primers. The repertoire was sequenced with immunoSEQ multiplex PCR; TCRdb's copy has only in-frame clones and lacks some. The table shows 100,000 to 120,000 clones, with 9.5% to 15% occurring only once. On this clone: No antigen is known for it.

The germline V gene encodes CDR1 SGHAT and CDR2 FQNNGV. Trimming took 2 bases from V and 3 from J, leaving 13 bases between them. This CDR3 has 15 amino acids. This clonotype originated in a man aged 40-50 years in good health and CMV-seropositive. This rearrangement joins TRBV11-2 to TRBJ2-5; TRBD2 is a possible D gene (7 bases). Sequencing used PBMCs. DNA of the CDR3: TGTGCCAGCAGCTTATTGGGGAGGGGGGAAGAGACCCAGTACTTC. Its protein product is CASSLLGRGEETQYF.